The sample holds one count of the clone carrying this T cell receptor (beta chain). Its target is unknown. The sample is drawn from a study of T cell responses to AZD1222 COVID-19 vaccine. Findings of the study overall: Repertoire collection took place solely once the T cell response had peaked. Recipients of AZD1222 seropositive at baseline numbered only five or six. White British people made up most donors, females outnumbered males, and clonal diversity was possibly underestimated.

The CDR3 loop spans 14 amino acids. V was trimmed by 2 bases and J by 4 bases, leaving 11 bases between them. Germline CDR1 is MNHEY and CDR2 is SVGEGT. Profiled with immunoSEQ multiplex PCR; TCRdb holds only in-frame clones, not every one. The sample records over 50,000 clones, approximately 84% being singletons. Sequencing was performed on peripheral blood, taken on day 0 of AZD1222 vaccination. The origin of this receptor is an adult in good health. The chain is built from TRBV6-2 or TRBV6-3 and TRBJ1-2; D unresolved. The CDR3 region is CASSYLGGSYGYTF. The CDR3 bases are TGTGCCAGCAGTTACCTCGGTGGGAGCTATGGCTACACCTTC.